The 21 T cell receptor beta chains in this list originate from one sample, sequenced in a study of shared clonotypes between healthy human individuals. Only in-frame clones appear in the TCRdb table, and some are missing; sequencing was by immunoSEQ multiplex PCR. The data contain 2 million to 2.5 million clones, 80% to 95% of them seen just once; the ten biggest clones take up under 0.45%. The sequenced sample consisted of naive CD4+ T cells from PBMCs. As to subset: CD45RA+ positively selected. The receptors come from a man between 18 and 35 years old in good health. Some clones in this sample may be carry-over from other donors' samples.

The chain has TRBV28 and TRBJ2-4; TRBD2 agrees at 11 bases. Looked up from germline, CDR1 is MDHEN and CDR2 is SYDVKM. The CDR3 length is 19 residues. V was pared by 8 bases and J by 0 bases, with 15 bases of the junction left unmatched. Written as DNA, the CDR3 is TGTGCCAGCGGGGGTGTAGCGGGAGGGAGGCGCCGAGCCAAAAACATTCAGTACTTC. It is translated as CASGGVAGGRRRAKNIQYF.

The chain recombines TRBV5-4 with TRBJ2-7; no clear D. Per the germline V gene, CDR1 is SGHNT and CDR2 is YYREEE (reference sequence). V lost 4 bases, J lost 1 base, and 15 bases lay in between. The CDR3 has 15 residues. Here the CDR3 reads CASSLRTQASYEQYF. The CDR3 nucleotides read TGTGCCAGCAGCCTTAGGACGCAAGCGTCCTACGAGCAGTACTTC. Filled out from reference TRBV5-4 and TRBJ2-7, the complete variable domain reads ETGVTQSPTHLIKTRGQQVTLRCSSQSGHNTVSWYQQALGQGPQFIFQYYREEENGRGNFPPRFSGLQFPNYSSELNVNALELDDSALYLCASSLRTQASYEQYFGPGTRLTVT.

J is TRBJ2-1 and V is TRBV7-3; D is possibly TRBD1 or TRBD2 (5 bases each). V was cut by 5 bases and J by 7 bases, with 15 bases left in between. Looked up from germline, CDR1 is SGHTA and CDR2 is FQGTGA. CDR3 length equals 14 residues. The CDR3 reads CASSRDGSRNEQFF. In DNA form, the CDR3 reads TGTGCCAGCAGCCGGGACGGGTCCCGTAATGAGCAGTTCTTC.

V and J are TRBV28 and TRBJ2-7, with unresolved D. Germline loops: CDR1 MDHEN, CDR2 SYDVKM. Trimming stripped 9 bases from V and 1 base from J, with 19 bases between. The CDR3 is made up of 15 amino acids. This CDR3 reads CASQRRHLISYEQYF. CDR3 in DNA: TGTGCCAGTCAAAGGCGTCACCTAATATCCTACGAGCAGTACTTC.

The chain carries TRBV2 and TRBJ2-5, with 7 bases that match TRBD1. Per the germline V gene, CDR1 is SNHLY and CDR2 is FYNNEI. CDR3 length: 15 residues. V dropped 4 bases and J dropped 8; count of bases not matched to a gene: 13. This chain's CDR3 is CASSARTGGQGTQYF. The DNA for the CDR3 is TGTGCCAGCAGTGCGAGGACAGGCGGGCAGGGCACCCAGTACTTC. Filled out from reference TRBV2 and TRBJ2-5, the complete variable domain reads EPEVTQTPSHQVTQMGQEVILRCVPISNHLYFYWYRQILGQKVEFLVSFYNNEISEKSEIFDDQFSVERPDGSNFTLKIRSTKLEDSAMYFCASSARTGGQGTQYFGPGTRLLVL.

Only one count was recorded for this clone. This chain uses TRBV27 with TRBJ2-5; D may be TRBD1 (5 bases). The CDR3 totals 14 residues. Between the trimmed V and J ends, which lost 9 bases and 2 bases, there was a span of 16 bases. Germline V gives CDR1 MNHEY, CDR2 SMNVEV (reference sequence). The CDR3 sequence: CASGARVGQETQYF. In DNA form, the CDR3 reads TGTGCCAGTGGGGCCAGGGTGGGGCAAGAGACCCAGTACTTC.

This clone appeared once. The chain combines TRBV6-1 with TRBJ2-7; 7 bases fit TRBD1. CDR1 is MNHNS, CDR2 SASEGT, per germline. J lost 3 bases, V lost 2 bases, and 7 bases had no gene match. The CDR3 has 15 residues. The CDR3 protein is CASSELGTEDYEQYF. The CDR3 region has the DNA TGTGCCAGCAGTGAACTTGGGACAGAGGACTACGAGCAGTACTTC.

As for this clone: A far bigger clonotype differs at one base, so this is likely a read error. Different DNA sequences within this sample yield the same CDR3. V usage is TRBV11-1 and J usage is TRBJ1-1; D is unresolved. Germline assignment: CDR1 SGHAT and CDR2 FQDESV (reference sequence). Trimming stripped 1 base from V and 1 base from J, with 4 bases between. The CDR3 runs 13 residues. CDR3 residues: CASSLGRNTEAFF. CDR3 nucleotide sequence: TGTGCCAGCAGCTTAGGCAGGAACACTGAAGCTTTCTTT.

This rearrangement joins TRBV29-1 to TRBJ2-5; 7 bases fit TRBD1. The CDR3 is 14 amino acids. V lost 5 bases to trimming and J lost 4 bases; unmatched junction nucleotides: 10. Germline V gene data show CDR1 as SQVTM and CDR2 as ANQGSEA. The DNA of the CDR3 is TGCAGCGTTCAGTCCGAGACAGGGTTAGAGACCCAGTACTTC. Encoded protein: CSVQSETGLETQYF.

The chain joins TRBV10-3 to TRBJ1-2; a possible D gene is TRBD1 (5 bases). Trimming stripped 4 bases from V and 10 bases from J, with 28 bases between. Germline CDR1 is ENHRY and CDR2 is SYGVKD. The CDR3 is 17 amino acids. CDR3 loop: CAISVATGGTLDLAYTF. The CDR3 bases are TGTGCCATCAGTGTTGCAACCGGCGGGACCCTAGACCTTGCCTACACCTTC.

The rearrangement uses TRBV30 and TRBJ2-5; D is perhaps TRBD1 or TRBD2 (5 bases each). The length of the CDR3 is 13 residues. Germline assignment: CDR1 GTSNPN and CDR2 SVGIG (reference sequence). The V and J ends lost 4 bases and 5 bases respectively, with 14 bases between them. The CDR3 bases are TGTGCCTGGAACCGGGACCAGTTTGAGACCCAGTACTTC. This codes for CAWNRDQFETQYF.

The chain carries TRBV11-2 and TRBJ2-5; D is possibly TRBD1 (5 bases). CDR3 length: 11 residues. The V gene lost 3 bases and the J gene lost 9 bases, with 8 bases spanning the gap. Germline V lookup: CDR1 SGHAT, CDR2 FQNNGV. CDR3 amino acids: CASSFQGPQYF. The CDR3 bases are TGTGCCAGCAGCTTTCAGGGTCCCCAGTACTTC.

V gene TRBV6-5 combines with J gene TRBJ1-1; D not resolved. CDR1 and CDR2 (germline): MNHEY, SVGAGI. The CDR3 consists of 15 residues. Trimming removed 1 base from V and 5 bases from J, with 14 bases in between. The DNA for the CDR3 is TGTGCCAGCAGTTACTTTACTCTTCAAGGGACTGAAGCTTTCTTT. Its translation is CASSYFTLQGTEAFF.

The V gene is TRBV7-2, the J gene TRBJ1-1, with D possibly being TRBD1 (5 bases). Deletions cut 5 bases from V and 11 bases from J, with 15 bases between. This CDR3 is built from 12 residues. Germline values: CDR1 SGHTA, CDR2 FQGNSA. The chain's CDR3 is CASSPEGWRAFF. CDR3 sequence (DNA): TGTGCCAGCAGCCCAGAGGGGTGGAGGGCTTTCTTT.

The chain recombines TRBV28 with TRBJ2-7, with D tentatively TRBD1 (5 bases). The CDR3 spans 13 residues. CDR1 and CDR2 from the germline V gene are MDHEN and SYDVKM. Deletions cut 6 bases from V and 3 bases from J, with 12 bases between. The CDR3 DNA reads as TGTGCCAGCAGAGCAGGGTTTCGCTACGAGCAGTACTTC. Amino acids: CASRAGFRYEQYF.

The chain links TRBV5-1 to TRBJ1-3, with 7 bases that match TRBD1. CDR1 and CDR2 from the germline V gene are SGHRS and YFSETQ. The CDR3 covers 16 residues. V shed 4 bases and J 0 bases; nucleotides not matched to a gene: 7. This chain's CDR3 is CASSTAGGSSGNTIYF. The CDR3 nucleotides read TGCGCCAGCAGCACCGCAGGGGGTAGCTCTGGAAACACCATATATTTT.

The gene calls are TRBV19 and TRBJ2-3; D gene ambiguous. The germline CDR1 and CDR2 sequences are LNHDA and SQIVND (reference sequence). V was cut by 5 bases and J by 0 bases, with 9 bases left in between. CDR3 length: 14 residues. In DNA form, the CDR3 reads TGTGCCAGTAGTCCCCAAGGGAGCACAGATACGCAGTATTTT. It encodes CASSPQGSTDTQYF.

The chain links TRBV7-3 to TRBJ2-5; D is tentatively TRBD1 or TRBD2 (5 bases each). V was pared by 5 bases and J by 0 bases, with 7 bases between. The germline gives CDR1 SGHTA, CDR2 FQGTGA. This CDR3 comprises 13 residues. CDR3 loop: CASSGTDQETQYF. In DNA form, the CDR3 reads TGTGCCAGCAGCGGGACGGACCAAGAGACCCAGTACTTC.

V gene TRBV15 combines with J gene TRBJ1-1; no definite D call. This CDR3 has 13 residues. Germline V gene data show CDR1 as LNHNV and CDR2 as YYDKDF (reference sequence). V was cut by 5 bases and J by 8 bases, with 15 bases left in between. In DNA form, the CDR3 reads TGTGCCACCAGCCCTTGGGCGGGTGCCGAAGCTTTCTTT. Residues: CATSPWAGAEAFF.

The genes are TRBV18 and TRBJ1-3; TRBD1 matches 7 bases. The germline V gene has CDR1 KGHSH and CDR2 LQKENI. CDR3 size: 15 residues. V gave up 5 bases and J gave up 1 base; unmatched junction bases: 5. CDR3 sequence (DNA): TGTGCCAGCTCATCGGACAGGCCTTCTGGAAACACCATATATTTT. This sequence encodes CASSSDRPSGNTIYF.

CDR3 region: CASSLRTTEGGVDPPSEQFF. DNA of the CDR3: TGTGCCAGCAGCTTACGAACCACAGAAGGAGGAGTCGATCCCCCCAGTGAGCAGTTCTTC. The rearrangement joins TRBV11-3 to TRBJ2-1; tentatively, D is TRBD2 (5 bases). Germline-derived CDR1 and CDR2 are SGHNT and YENEEA. Between the trimmed V and J ends, which lost 2 bases and 9 bases, there was a span of 32 bases. CDR3 length: 20 amino acids.